A selection of T cell receptor beta chains follows, all from one sample in a study of a mutant IDH1 vaccine in newly diagnosed glioma. These TCRs are of unknown antigen specificity. The data were produced by immunoSEQ multiplex PCR, yet TCRdb's version contains in-frame clones alone and is incomplete. The sample has some 30,000 clones, almost 80% seen once; the top ten hold roughly 10%. Specimen: PBMCs, collected from a glioma patient whose treatment included an IDH1 peptide vaccine. These receptors were obtained from a young woman with glioma. Some clones in this sample may be carry-over from other donors' samples. The CDR3 runs from the conserved cysteine through the conserved F or W. A D gene is named only where the DNA matches it firmly.

>TRBV5-4|TRBD1|TRBJ1-3
CASSFRPDRASGNTIYF
>TRBV6-1|.|TRBJ1-5
CASSEAQTLYSNQPQHF
>TRBV6-1|.|TRBJ2-7
CASSSDGRAPYEQYF
>TRBV7-9|.|TRBJ2-7
CASSSTGVGPFTYEQYF
>TRBV25-1|.|TRBJ2-7
CASSEFPAGPSHEQYF
>TRBV6-5|.|TRBJ1-1
CASSYEAGSTEAFF
>TRBV28|.|TRBJ1-1
CASSLAANTEAFF
>TRBV19|.|TRBJ1-1
CASSIGQGGFTEAFF
>TRBV25-1|.|TRBJ2-5
CASSEDESEETQYF
>TRBV30|.|TRBJ2-7
CAWTGLGYEQYF
>TRBV10-3|.|TRBJ2-1
CATSTTKEQFF
>TRBV29-1|.|TRBJ2-5
CSCRTSETQYF
>TRBV7-9|.|TRBJ2-1
CASSLAGPERNEQFF
>TRBV19|TRBD2|TRBJ2-1
CASSILGETSGVNNEQFF
>TRBV28|.|TRBJ1-2
CASNFLDRSYGYTF
>TRBV2|.|TRBJ1-5
CASSELETDQPQHF
>TRBV27|TRBD1|TRBJ1-2
CASSFTGGVNYGYTF
>TRBV7-9|TRBD2|TRBJ2-2
CASSLGRTSGSEGGELFF
>TRBV7-9|.|TRBJ1-2
CASSRSGGYTF
>TRBV6-5|TRBD1|TRBJ1-2
CASRTGGQGHAGYTF
>TRBV7-9|TRBD2|TRBJ2-1
CASSPLGGDYNEQFF
>TRBV7-3|.|TRBJ2-2
CASSPRPPGDTGELFF
>TRBV5-4|TRBD1|TRBJ1-1
CASSLRTGGKQAFF
>TRBV7-6|TRBD2|TRBJ2-5
CASSSQREEPQETQYF
>TRBV2|.|TRBJ1-5
CASSGWDPTRGNQPQHF
>TRBV6-6|.|TRBJ1-3
CASVAQIGNTIYF
>TRBV4-1|TRBD1|TRBJ1-5
CASSQRTDRGNQPQHF
>TRBV7-9|.|TRBJ1-1
CASSSPSGGATEAFF
>TRBV5-6|.|TRBJ1-2
CASYEANRKTYGYTF
>TRBV5-6|.|TRBJ1-2
CASSFRGNFDGYTF
>TRBV15|.|TRBJ1-1
CATSSPPGLPDNTEAFF
>TRBV2|TRBD2|TRBJ2-7
CASSGSLLDWGGYEQYF
>TRBV19|.|TRBJ2-2
CASWNTGTGTGELFF
>TRBV30|.|TRBJ2-2
CAWKNYWGGELFF
>TRBV10-3|.|TRBJ1-1
CAIQVGRENTEAFF
>TRBV30|.|TRBJ2-1
CAWSGSEMRNEQFF
>TRBV10-2|TRBD2|TRBJ2-7
CASSESRTSGSGEQYF
>TRBV4-1|.|TRBJ1-5
CASSQGAGSNQPQHF
>TRBV10-3|.|TRBJ2-7
CALSWGPGSYEQYF
>TRBV29-1|TRBD2|TRBJ2-7
CSVGGLGGRSSYEQYF